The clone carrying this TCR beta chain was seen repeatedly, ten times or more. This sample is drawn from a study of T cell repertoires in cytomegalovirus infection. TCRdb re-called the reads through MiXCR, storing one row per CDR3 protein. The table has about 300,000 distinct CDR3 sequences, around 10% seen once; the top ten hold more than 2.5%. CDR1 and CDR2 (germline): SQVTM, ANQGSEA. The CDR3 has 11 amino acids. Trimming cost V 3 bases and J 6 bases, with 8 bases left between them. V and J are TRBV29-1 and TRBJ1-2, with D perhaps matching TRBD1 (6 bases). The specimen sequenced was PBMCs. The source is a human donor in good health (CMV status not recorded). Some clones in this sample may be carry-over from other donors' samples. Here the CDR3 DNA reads TGCAGCGTTGACGGACAGCATGGCTACACCTTC. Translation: CSVDGQHGYTF.